Presented here are 29 T cell receptor beta chains from one specimen sequenced in a study of CD8 T cells in ankylosing spondylitis (dated by TCRdb to about 2017). The library came from 5' RACE. The instrument given in TCRdb is Illumina HiSeq 2500. The public reads were run again by TCRdb, first through fastp at Q25 and then through MiXCR, and only productive beta chains were kept. Rows matching on CDR3 protein sequence are summarized as one entry with the most common DNA and genes. The sample records approximately 210,000 distinct CDR3 sequences, 9.5% to 15% of which are singletons. The ten largest clones capture 15% to 20% of the sample. The specimen was blood, either unsorted or a sorted T cell fraction (not recorded which). These receptors were collected from a male donor with ankylosing spondylitis or in good health (not recorded which).

This clonotype was picked up many times. The chain uses TRBV9 and TRBJ2-3, with unresolved D. The CDR3 runs to 12 residues. Trimming pared 3 bases from V and 7 bases from J, leaving 9 bases between. Germline V lookup: CDR1 SGDLS, CDR2 YYNGEE. In nucleotides, the CDR3 is TGTGCCAGCAGCGGTGACCCATATACGCAGTATTTT. It encodes CASSGDPYTQYF.

This clonotype was observed a few times. The genes are TRBV20-1 and TRBJ2-2, with D possibly being TRBD2 (6 bases). Germline CDR1 and CDR2: DFQATT and SNEGSKA (reference sequence). This CDR3 has 13 residues. Between the trimmed V and J ends, which lost 3 bases and 2 bases, there was a span of 7 bases. CDR3 in amino acids: CSASGRNTGELFF. The CDR3 bases are TGCAGTGCTAGCGGGAGAAACACCGGGGAGCTGTTTTTT.

The chain is built from TRBV7-2 and TRBJ1-1, with D hard to call. V lost 2 bases and J lost 0, with 13 bases in between. This CDR3 spans 16 amino acids. The germline gives CDR1 SGHTA, CDR2 FQGNSA. CDR3 loop: CASSLSSWSMNTEAFF. CDR3 nucleotides: TGTGCCAGCAGCTTAAGTTCGTGGAGTATGAACACTGAAGCTTTCTTT. Based on the CDR3 plus reference TRBV7-2 and TRBJ1-1, the full variable domain is GAGVSQSPSNKVTEKGKDVELRCDPISGHTALYWYRQSLGQGLEFLIYFQGNSAPDKSGLPSDRFSAERTGGSVSTLTIQRTQQEDSAVYLCASSLSSWSMNTEAFFGQGTRLTVV.

This clonotype came up many times. The chain combines TRBV12-3 or TRBV12-4 with TRBJ1-1; perhaps TRBD1 as D (5 bases). V gave up 3 bases and J gave up 6 bases, with 14 bases separating them. The CDR3 is made up of 14 amino acids. The CDR3 sequence: CASSFSPRVPEAFF. The DNA of the CDR3 is TGTGCCAGCAGTTTCAGTCCCAGGGTTCCTGAAGCTTTCTTT.

This clonotype was seen ten or more times. The rearrangement uses TRBV4-1 and TRBJ2-1, with D unclear. Germline loops: CDR1 MGHRA, CDR2 YSYEKL. Trimming pared 0 bases from V and 4 bases from J, leaving 16 bases between. The CDR3 is made up of 17 amino acids. The CDR3 spells CASSQEGYQNFYNEQFF. CDR3 nucleotides: TGCGCCAGCAGCCAAGAAGGATACCAAAATTTTTACAATGAGCAGTTCTTC.

This clonotype was counted many times. The chain is built from TRBV27 and TRBJ2-7; D call uncertain. The V and J ends lost 3 bases and 2 bases respectively, with 8 bases between them. The CDR3 is 13 amino acids. The germline V gene encodes CDR1 MNHEY and CDR2 SMNVEV (reference sequence). This CDR3 reads CASSFDATYEQYF. As DNA, the CDR3 is TGTGCCAGCAGTTTTGATGCAACCTACGAGCAGTACTTC.

This clonotype was detected ten times or more. The V and J genes are TRBV5-5 and TRBJ2-7; D is unclear. V dropped 0 bases and J dropped 6 bases, with 7 bases sitting between them. Germline CDR1 SGHKS, CDR2 YYEKEE (reference sequence). This CDR3 region has 12 residues. Here the CDR3 DNA reads TGTGCCAGCAGCTTGGCCGGGTTCGAGCAGTACTTC. Translation gives CASSLAGFEQYF.

The CDR3 DNA is TGTGCCAGCAGTTTTAAGGGATCAGGAAATGGAAAAGAGACCCAGTACTTC. This translates into CASSFKGSGNGKETQYF. V usage is TRBV27 and J usage is TRBJ2-5, with no clear D. This CDR3 comprises 17 residues. The germline V gene encodes CDR1 MNHEY and CDR2 SMNVEV (reference sequence). Trimming cost V 3 bases and J 3 bases, with 20 bases left between them.

The chain employs TRBV5-4 and TRBJ1-2; 9 bases map to TRBD1. CDR1 is SGHNT and CDR2 is YYREEE in the germline V gene (reference sequence). Trimming cost V 5 bases and J 4 bases; bases outside gene matches: 9. The CDR3 length is 15 residues. This chain's CDR3 is CASRETGGVSYGYTF. The CDR3 DNA sequence: TGTGCCAGCAGGGAGACAGGGGGGGTAAGCTATGGCTACACCTTC. Filled out from reference TRBV5-4 and TRBJ1-2, the complete variable domain reads ETGVTQSPTHLIKTRGQQVTLRCSSQSGHNTVSWYQQALGQGPQFIFQYYREEENGRGNFPPRFSGLQFPNYSSELNVNALELDDSALYLCASRETGGVSYGYTFGSGTRLTVV.

This rearrangement joins TRBV15 to TRBJ1-1; no reliable D call. Looked up from germline, CDR1 is LNHNV and CDR2 is YYDKDF (reference sequence). Trimming cost V 5 bases and J 5 bases, with 12 bases left between them. The CDR3 consists of 13 residues. The CDR3 is CATSRTGGTEAFF. The CDR3 region has the DNA TGTGCCACCAGCCGGACGGGAGGGACTGAAGCTTTCTTT.

The chain combines TRBV2 with TRBJ1-4; the D is unclear. Trimming took off 7 bases at V and 2 bases at J, with 8 bases between the two ends. This CDR3 region has 13 residues. CDR1 and CDR2 from the germline V gene are SNHLY and FYNNEI. CDR3 sequence reads: CASKGGTNEKLFF. The CDR3, as DNA: TGTGCCAGCAAAGGCGGCACTAATGAAAAACTGTTTTTT. The full variable domain, its missing parts supplied by reference TRBV2 and TRBJ1-4, is EPEVTQTPSHQVTQMGQEVILRCVPISNHLYFYWYRQILGQKVEFLVSFYNNEISEKSEIFDDQFSVERPDGSNFTLKIRSTKLEDSAMYFCASKGGTNEKLFFGSGTQLSVL.

This sequence joins TRBV27 and TRBJ1-2; D remains ambiguous. V lost 2 bases to trimming and J lost 6 bases, with 10 bases between them. The CDR3 has 13 amino acids. CDR1 and CDR2 (germline): MNHEY, SMNVEV (reference sequence). This CDR3 is CASSLMGGDGYTF. In DNA form, the CDR3 reads TGTGCCAGCAGTTTAATGGGTGGGGATGGCTACACCTTC.

The chain carries TRBV20-1 and TRBJ1-1; D is perhaps TRBD1 (5 bases). The CDR3 totals 15 residues. Trimming removed 1 base at V and 3 bases at J, with 15 bases between. CDR1 is DFQATT, CDR2 SNEGSKA, per germline (reference sequence). The CDR3 DNA reads as TGCAGTGCTAGAGTAGGGGCCTCATGGGACACTGAAGCTTTCTTT. It is translated as CSARVGASWDTEAFF.

The J gene is TRBJ2-7, the V gene TRBV20-1, with TRBD2 identical over 10 bases. The CDR3 is made up of 16 amino acids. V lost 2 bases, J lost 3 bases, and 10 bases stayed unmatched. Germline CDR1 reads DFQATT; CDR2 reads SNEGSKA (reference sequence). The CDR3 DNA reads TGCAGTGCTAGATCAACTAGCGGGACCCTATTCTACGAGCAGTACTTC. Residues: CSARSTSGTLFYEQYF.

The rearrangement uses TRBV20-1 and TRBJ2-3; 10 bases line up with TRBD2. Losses at the gene ends were 6 bases for V and 1 base for J; bases not matched to a gene: 7. This CDR3 spans 15 amino acids. Germline V lookup: CDR1 DFQATT, CDR2 SNEGSKA (reference sequence). CDR3 residues: CSAIRLAGGTDTQYF. CDR3 nucleotides: TGCAGTGCCATACGTCTAGCGGGGGGCACAGATACGCAGTATTTT.

This clonotype was counted ten times or more. The genes are TRBV21-1 and TRBJ2-7. TRBV21-1 is labeled a pseudogene. There are 14 residues in the CDR3. The CDR3 is CASSNRGVPYEQYF. As DNA, the CDR3 is TGTGCCAGCAGCAATCGTGGGGTTCCCTACGAGCAGTACTTC.

Ten or more counts support this clonotype. CDR3 in DNA: TGCAGCGTTGAGAGTGGGTCCGGGTACAATGAGCAGTTCTTC. Encoded protein: CSVESGSGYNEQFF. The chain joins TRBV29-1 to TRBJ2-1; D is ambiguous. Trimming left V 3 bases short and J 4 bases short, with 13 bases between. CDR1 is SQVTM and CDR2 is ANQGSEA in the germline V gene. The CDR3 has 14 residues.

The chain recombines TRBV5-1 with TRBJ2-3, with D unresolved. Per the germline V gene, CDR1 is SGHRS and CDR2 is YFSETQ. Trimming shortened V by 1 base and J by 2 bases, and 8 bases separated the two germline ends. This CDR3 region has 14 residues. CDR3 DNA sequence: TGCGCCAGCAGCTTGTCCTCCCCCACAGATACGCAGTATTTT. Residues: CASSLSSPTDTQYF.

The chain carries TRBV9 and TRBJ1-1; D unclear. V was cut by 0 bases and J by 0 bases, with 6 bases left in between. The CDR3 is 14 residues long. Germline CDR1 and CDR2: SGDLS and YYNGEE. The DNA for the CDR3 is TGTGCCAGCAGCGTAGGGGTCATGAACACTGAAGCTTTCTTT. It codes for CASSVGVMNTEAFF.

This clonotype appeared once. The chain combines TRBV3-1 with TRBJ2-2; D ambiguous. CDR1 LGHDT and CDR2 YNNKEL come from the germline V gene (reference sequence). V dropped 0 bases and J dropped 5 bases, with 4 bases sitting between them. The CDR3 has 13 residues. This chain's CDR3 is CASSQDRTGELFF. Here the CDR3 DNA reads TGTGCCAGCAGCCAAGATCGGACCGGGGAGCTGTTTTTT.

This clonotype was detected only a few times. J is TRBJ1-2 and V is TRBV7-2; the D is unclear. Per the germline V gene, CDR1 is SGHTA and CDR2 is FQGNSA. CDR3 length equals 16 residues. Trimming cost V 1 base and J 2 bases, with 14 bases left between them. The CDR3 protein is CASSLGPWTENYGYTF. The CDR3 nucleotides are TGTGCCAGCAGCTTAGGGCCCTGGACGGAAAACTATGGCTACACCTTC.

The chain recombines TRBV29-1 with TRBJ2-1; 8 bases align to TRBD1. V lost 4 bases to trimming and J lost 7 bases; unmatched junction nucleotides: 9. CDR1 is SQVTM, CDR2 ANQGSEA, per germline. The length of the CDR3 is 14 residues. The CDR3 sequence is CSVVSTGGRNEQFF. The CDR3 bases are TGCAGCGTTGTGAGCACAGGGGGGCGGAATGAGCAGTTCTTC.

The rearrangement uses TRBV30 and TRBJ2-7, with 7 bases lining up with TRBD1. The CDR3 spans 11 residues. With 7 bases clipped from V and 4 bases from J, the junction kept 4 bases outside the gene matches. Germline V CDR1 and CDR2: GTSNPN, SVGIG (reference sequence). The CDR3: CASHRGYEQYF. For the CDR3, the DNA is TGTGCCTCCCACAGGGGTTACGAGCAGTACTTC. Together with reference TRBV30 and TRBJ2-7, the CDR3 gives the full variable domain: SQTIHQWPATLVQPVGSPLSLECTVEGTSNPNLYWYRQAAGRGLQLLFYSVGIGQISSEVPQNLSASRPQDRQFILSSKKLLLSDSGFYLCASHRGYEQYFGPGTRLTVT.

This clonotype was seen more than once but under ten times. The rearrangement uses TRBV2 and TRBJ2-3; a weak D match, TRBD2 (6 bases). The CDR3 has 20 residues. Germline CDR1 reads SNHLY; CDR2 reads FYNNEI. V was shortened by 4 bases and J by 1 base, with 27 bases between the two germline ends. The CDR3 is CASSAPGLWESIRGTDTQYF. CDR3 nucleotides: TGTGCCAGCAGTGCCCCGGGACTGTGGGAGTCTATCCGTGGCACAGATACGCAGTATTTT. Combining the CDR3 with reference TRBV2 and TRBJ2-3 gives the whole variable domain EPEVTQTPSHQVTQMGQEVILRCVPISNHLYFYWYRQILGQKVEFLVSFYNNEISEKSEIFDDQFSVERPDGSNFTLKIRSTKLEDSAMYFCASSAPGLWESIRGTDTQYFGPGTRLTVL.

The rearrangement joins TRBV12-3 or TRBV12-4 to TRBJ1-4; no firm D call. The V gene lost 5 bases and the J gene lost 8 bases, with 15 bases spanning the gap. This CDR3 has 14 residues. The CDR3 DNA follows: TGTGCCAGCAGTCCATCGGCTCTCCCAGAAAAACTGTTTTTT. Its protein is CASSPSALPEKLFF.

In this sample, this clonotype turned up once. The CDR3 nucleotides read TGCAGTGCTAGAGGGGACGCTAAAACCTACGAGCAGTACTTC. It codes for CSARGDAKTYEQYF. The chain joins TRBV20-1 to TRBJ2-7, with D perhaps matching TRBD1 or TRBD2 (5 bases each). V was clipped by 1 base and J by 2 bases, with 12 bases between them. Germline CDR1 DFQATT, CDR2 SNEGSKA (reference sequence). CDR3 length equals 14 residues.

This sequence joins TRBV24-1 and TRBJ2-5; perhaps TRBD2 as D (7 bases). The V gene's germline CDR1 is KGHDR and CDR2 SFDVKD. The CDR3 has 14 amino acids. The V and J ends lost 9 bases and 4 bases respectively, with 17 bases between them. DNA of the CDR3: TGTGCCACCGCTGCAGGGGCGGGAGCAGAGACCCAGTACTTC. This codes for CATAAGAGAETQYF.

This clonotype occurred a few times. The V and J genes are TRBV20-1 and TRBJ2-7; D unresolved. Germline V CDR1 and CDR2: DFQATT, SNEGSKA (reference sequence). The CDR3 runs to 15 residues. Trimming took 6 bases from V and 2 from J, leaving 20 bases between them. The CDR3 protein is CSAPEMAGGAYEQYF. The CDR3, as DNA: TGCAGTGCCCCTGAGATGGCAGGCGGCGCCTACGAGCAGTACTTC.

This chain joins TRBV25-1 and TRBJ1-4; D perhaps matches TRBD1 (6 bases). Trimming stripped 6 bases from V and 5 bases from J, with 16 bases between. This CDR3 region has 15 residues. CDR1 is MGHDK, CDR2 SYGVNS, per germline. The CDR3 DNA reads as TGTGCCAGCAGCGGACCCCAGGGGCGAAATGAAAAACTGTTTTTT. It is translated as CASSGPQGRNEKLFF.